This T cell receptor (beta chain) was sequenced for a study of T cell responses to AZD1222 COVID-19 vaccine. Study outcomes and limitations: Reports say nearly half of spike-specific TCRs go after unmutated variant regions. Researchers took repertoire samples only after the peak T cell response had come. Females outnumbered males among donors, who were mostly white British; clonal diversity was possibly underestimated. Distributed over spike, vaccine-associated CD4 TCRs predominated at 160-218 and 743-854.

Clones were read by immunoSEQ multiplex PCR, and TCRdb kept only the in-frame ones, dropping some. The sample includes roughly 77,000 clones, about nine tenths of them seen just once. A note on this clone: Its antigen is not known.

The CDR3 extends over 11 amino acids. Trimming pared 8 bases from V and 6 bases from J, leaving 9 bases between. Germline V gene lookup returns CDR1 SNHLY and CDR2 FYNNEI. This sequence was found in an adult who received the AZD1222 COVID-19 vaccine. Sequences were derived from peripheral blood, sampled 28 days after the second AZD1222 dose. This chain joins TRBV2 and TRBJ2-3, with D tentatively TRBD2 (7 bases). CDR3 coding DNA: TGTGCCAGCGGGGGGGCGGATACGCAGTATTTT. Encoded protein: CASGGADTQYF.